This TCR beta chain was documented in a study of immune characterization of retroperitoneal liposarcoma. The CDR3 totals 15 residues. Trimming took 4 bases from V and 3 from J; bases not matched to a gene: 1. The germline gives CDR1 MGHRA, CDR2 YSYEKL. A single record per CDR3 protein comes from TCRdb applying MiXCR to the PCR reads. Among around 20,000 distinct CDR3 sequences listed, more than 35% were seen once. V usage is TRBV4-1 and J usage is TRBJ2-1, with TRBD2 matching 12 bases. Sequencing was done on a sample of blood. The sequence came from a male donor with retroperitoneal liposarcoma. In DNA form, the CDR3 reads TGCGCCAGCAGCCGGACTAGCGGGGACTACAATGAGCAGTTCTTC. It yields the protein CASSRTSGDYNEQFF.